These T cell receptor beta chains were read from a single sample in a study of T cell changes during pregnancy in multiple sclerosis. The assay was immunoSEQ multiplex PCR, and TCRdb's table has in-frame clones only and misses some. Among some 70,000 clones listed, around 90% were seen once. The specimen comprised peripheral blood, sampled after pregnancy. The receptor set was obtained from a female donor in good health, enrolled as a control in a pregnancy study. CDR3s include the opening cysteine and the closing phenylalanine or tryptophan. The D gene is left open where the match is weak. Part of the rows lack a size; the others show once, few, many or a class for expanded clones.

d_call,clone_size,j_call,v_call,cdr3_aa,cdr3_nt
-,-,TRBJ1-2,TRBV7-2,CASSLAHKGYGYTF,TGTGCCAGCAGCTTAGCACATAAGGGGTATGGCTACACCTTC
TRBD2,-,TRBJ2-2,TRBV5-1,CASRLGLAGMPGTGELFF,TGCGCCAGCAGACTTGGACTAGCGGGGATGCCGGGGACCGGGGAGCTGTTTTTT
-,-,TRBJ2-6,TRBV27,CASSLIRLSGANVLTF,TGTGCCAGCAGTTTAATCAGGCTAAGTGGGGCCAACGTCCTGACTTTC
-,-,TRBJ2-4,TRBV2,CASEAAAKNIQYF,TGTGCCAGCGAGGCGGCGGCCAAAAACATTCAGTACTTC
TRBD1,-,TRBJ2-7,TRBV7-2,CASSQQGAGDEQYF,TGTGCCAGCAGCCAACAGGGGGCAGGCGACGAGCAGTACTTC
-,-,TRBJ1-1,TRBV6-6,CASSFSTGPAFF,TGTGCCAGCAGTTTCTCGACAGGCCCCGCTTTCTTT
-,-,TRBJ2-1,TRBV2,CASSVLVGVVRNEQFF,TGTGCCAGCAGTGTGTTGGTAGGGGTGGTGAGGAATGAGCAGTTCTTC
-,once,TRBJ2-5,TRBV30,CAWSRLAFQETQYF,TGTGCCTGGAGTCGCCTAGCGTTCCAAGAGACCCAGTACTTC
TRBD1,-,TRBJ1-4,TRBV18,CASSPVRTGDLFF,TGTGCCAGCTCACCGGTTAGAACAGGGGATCTGTTTTTT
TRBD1,-,TRBJ2-5,TRBV5-4,CASSFGRGQETQYF,TGTGCCAGCAGCTTCGGCAGGGGGCAAGAGACCCAGTACTTC
TRBD2,-,TRBJ2-5,TRBV2,CASIWTSGGQETQYF,TGTGCCAGCATTTGGACTAGCGGGGGTCAAGAGACCCAGTACTTC
TRBD1,-,TRBJ2-1,TRBV6-6,CASATTGATTNEQFF,TGTGCCAGTGCGACGACAGGGGCCACCACCAATGAGCAGTTCTTC
-,-,TRBJ1-2,TRBV14,CASSGQHYGYTF,TGTGCCAGCAGCGGGCAGCACTATGGCTACACCTTC
-,-,TRBJ1-1,TRBV7-9,CASSQSLGGGIPLNTEAFF,TGTGCCAGCAGCCAAAGTTTGGGGGGTGGGATACCCTTGAACACTGAAGCTTTCTTT
-,-,TRBJ1-1,TRBV5-6,CASSSDRLNTEAFF,TGTGCCAGCAGCTCGGACAGATTGAACACTGAAGCTTTCTTT
-,-,TRBJ1-1,TRBV6-6,CASQFFAGNTEAFF,TGTGCCAGCCAGTTTTTTGCGGGGAACACTGAAGCTTTCTTT
-,-,TRBJ2-1,TRBV7-2,CASSWGGALGNEQFF,TGTGCCAGCAGCTGGGGGGGCGCTTTAGGCAATGAGCAGTTCTTC
TRBD1,-,TRBJ2-2,TRBV5-8,CATSQGPFEELFF,TGTGCCACCTCACAGGGGCCCTTCGAGGAGCTGTTTTTT
-,-,TRBJ1-2,TRBV25-1,CASSGGSKGYTF,TGTGCCAGCAGTGGCGGATCTAAAGGCTACACCTTC
TRBD2,-,TRBJ2-1,TRBV11-1,CASSSGGSGLLLYNEQFF,TGTGCCAGCAGCTCCGGGGGGAGCGGCCTACTACTCTACAATGAGCAGTTCTTC
-,-,TRBJ1-1,TRBV7-9,CASSLNGGPTEAFF,TGTGCCAGCAGCTTAAACGGCGGCCCAACTGAAGCTTTCTTT
-,-,TRBJ2-3,TRBV29-1,CSVEESGHKADTQYF,TGCAGCGTTGAAGAGTCGGGACATAAGGCCGATACGCAGTATTTT
-,few,TRBJ1-2,TRBV27,CASSGSGTSYGYTF,TGTGCCAGCAGCGGATCCGGGACAAGTTATGGCTACACCTTC
-,-,TRBJ2-7,TRBV14,CASSQGGGYEQYF,TGTGCCAGCAGCCAAGGAGGGGGCTACGAGCAGTACTTC
-,-,TRBJ2-7,TRBV5-4,CASSLAGSYEQYF,TGTGCCAGCAGCTTGGCCGGGTCCTACGAGCAGTACTTC
-,-,TRBJ2-7,TRBV6-4,CATPGVEQYF,TGTGCCACACCGGGGGTCGAGCAGTACTTC
-,-,TRBJ1-2,TRBV6-1,CASSLGGFNYGYTF,TGTGCCAGCAGTTTGGGAGGGTTTAACTATGGCTACACCTTC
TRBD1,-,TRBJ1-2,TRBV6-5,CASSRGQIYGYTF,TGTGCCAGCAGTCGGGGACAGATCTATGGCTACACCTTC
TRBD1,-,TRBJ1-1,TRBV29-1,CSAPGQGAFDTEAFF,TGCAGCGCCCCCGGACAGGGGGCTTTCGACACTGAAGCTTTCTTT
-,-,TRBJ1-5,TRBV30,CAWSPSPGGGPQHF,TGTGCCTGGAGTCCAAGCCCGGGAGGAGGGCCCCAGCATTTT
-,-,TRBJ2-1,TRBV21-1,CATGGRSYNEQFF,TGTGCCACGGGGGGGCGGTCCTACAATGAGCAGTTCTTC
TRBD1,-,TRBJ1-5,TRBV7-9,CASTTWTGDYSNQPQHF,TGTGCCAGCACCACCTGGACAGGGGATTATAGCAATCAGCCCCAGCATTTT
TRBD2,-,TRBJ2-3,TRBV7-6,CASSPGTSGGADTQYF,TGTGCCAGCAGCCCAGGGACTAGCGGGGGTGCAGATACGCAGTATTTT
-,-,TRBJ1-6,TRBV10-3,CAISTGGSSPLHF,TGTGCCATCAGCACAGGAGGGAGTTCACCCCTCCACTTT
TRBD1,-,TRBJ1-1,TRBV6-5,CASSPPGTAGEAFF,TGTGCCAGCAGTCCCCCGGGGACAGCCGGTGAAGCTTTCTTT